The source of this T cell receptor beta chain is a study of cytomegalovirus exposure and HLA in healthy donors. Study-level information: Earlier, some 180 million T cells were analyzed, and about 120 million unique TCR beta sequences were found among them. Whole-study results and caveats: One variant, a missense change in DCLRE1C, was linked in a later analysis to TCR beta V- and J-gene trimming.

Details on this clone: The antigen is undetermined.

V was shortened by 3 bases and J by 8 bases, with 11 bases between the two germline ends. The CDR3 length is 13 residues. Germline V gives CDR1 SGHTA, CDR2 FQGNSA. The PCR had 60 Vbeta and 13 Jbeta primers. Assay: immunoSEQ multiplex PCR; the TCRdb copy retains only in-frame clones and omits some. The data contain about 150,000 clones, about 70% of them singletons. Participants comprised healthy donors of bone marrow. The chain couples TRBV7-2 to TRBJ1-3; D gene ambiguous. The receptor comes from a woman aged 40 to 50 in good health and CMV-seronegative. The sample consisted of PBMCs. Written as DNA, the CDR3 is TGTGCCAGCAGCTTCTCCGGGGAAGACACCATATATTTT. It translates to CASSFSGEDTIYF.